This TCR beta chain was documented in a study of CD8+ T cells in alopecia areata. Overall study context: Each day, treated patients took oral tofacitinib twice, at 5 to 10 mg per dose. Dosing spanned 6 to 18 months on tofacitinib, then 6 months off drug. Whole-study findings and limits: Scalp repertoires also include resident alphabeta T cells from normal skin.

Punch biopsies of lesional scalp, plus peripheral blood, were taken from alopecia areata patients. Of note for this clone: Its antigen is currently unknown.

cDNA reverse transcribed from extracted RNA served as the sequencing template. This table comes from immunoSEQ multiplex PCR, and its TCRdb copy is limited to in-frame clones, with some not included. The sample has around 120,000 clones, 35% to 40% seen once; the top ten hold 3% to 3.5%. Sequencing used CD4+ T cells sorted from blood. This receptor was identified in a human donor with alopecia areata.

The CDR3, as DNA: TGTGCCAGTAGTCCCGGGACAGGGGGAACCGAGCAGTACTTC. This sequence encodes CASSPGTGGTEQYF. The J gene is TRBJ2-7, the V gene TRBV19; TRBD1 matches 11 bases. J lost 6 bases, V lost 5 bases, and 6 bases had no gene match. Per the germline V gene, CDR1 is LNHDA and CDR2 is SQIVND (reference sequence). The CDR3 has 14 amino acids.